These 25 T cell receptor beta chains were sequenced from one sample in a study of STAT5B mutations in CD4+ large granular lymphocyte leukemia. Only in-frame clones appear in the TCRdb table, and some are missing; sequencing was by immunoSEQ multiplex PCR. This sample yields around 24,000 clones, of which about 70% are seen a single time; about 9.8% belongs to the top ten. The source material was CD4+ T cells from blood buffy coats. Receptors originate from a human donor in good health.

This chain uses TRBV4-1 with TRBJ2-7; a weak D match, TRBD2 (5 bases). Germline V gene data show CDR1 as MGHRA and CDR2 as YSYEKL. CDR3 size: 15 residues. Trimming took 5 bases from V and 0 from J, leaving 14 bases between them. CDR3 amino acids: CASSDLRDGSYEQYF. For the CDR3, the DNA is TGCGCCAGCAGCGATTTACGGGATGGCTCCTACGAGCAGTACTTC.

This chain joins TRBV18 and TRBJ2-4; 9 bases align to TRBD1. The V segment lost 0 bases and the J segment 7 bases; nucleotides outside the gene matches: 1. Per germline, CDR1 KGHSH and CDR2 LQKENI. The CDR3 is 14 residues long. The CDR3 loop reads CASSPPTGGNIQYF. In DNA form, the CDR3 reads TGTGCCAGCTCACCACCAACAGGGGGCAACATTCAGTACTTC.

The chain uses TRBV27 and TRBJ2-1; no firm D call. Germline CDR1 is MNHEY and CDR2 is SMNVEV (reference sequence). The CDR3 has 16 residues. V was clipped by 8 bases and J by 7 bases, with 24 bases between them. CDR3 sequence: CASQYYAAELGNEQFF. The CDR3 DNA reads TGTGCCAGCCAGTATTACGCGGCCGAGTTGGGGAATGAGCAGTTCTTC.

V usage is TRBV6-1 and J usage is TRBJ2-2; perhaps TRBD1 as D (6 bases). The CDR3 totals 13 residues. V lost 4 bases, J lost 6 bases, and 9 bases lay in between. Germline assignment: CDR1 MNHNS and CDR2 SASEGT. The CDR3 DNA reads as TGTGCCAGCAGTGTAGACAGGCCCGGGGAGCTGTTTTTT. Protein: CASSVDRPGELFF.

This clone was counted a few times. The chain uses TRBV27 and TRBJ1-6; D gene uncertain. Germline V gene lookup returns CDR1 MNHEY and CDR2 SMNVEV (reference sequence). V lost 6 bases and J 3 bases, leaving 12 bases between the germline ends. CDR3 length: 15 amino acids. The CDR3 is CASSPTGNYNSPLHF. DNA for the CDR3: TGTGCCAGCAGCCCAACTGGCAACTATAATTCACCCCTCCACTTT.

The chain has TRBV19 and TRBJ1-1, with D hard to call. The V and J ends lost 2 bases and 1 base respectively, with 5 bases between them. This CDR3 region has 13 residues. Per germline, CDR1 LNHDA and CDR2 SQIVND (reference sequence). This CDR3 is CASSISGNTEAFF. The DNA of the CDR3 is TGTGCCAGTAGTATATCGGGGAACACTGAAGCTTTCTTT.

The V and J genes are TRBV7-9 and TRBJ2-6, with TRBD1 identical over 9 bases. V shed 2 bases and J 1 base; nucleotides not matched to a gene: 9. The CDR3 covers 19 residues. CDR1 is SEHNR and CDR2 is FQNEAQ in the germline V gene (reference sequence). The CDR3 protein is CASSLTGTGFRSGANVLTF. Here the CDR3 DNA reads TGTGCCAGCAGCTTAACGGGGACAGGGTTCAGGTCTGGGGCCAACGTCCTGACTTTC.

CDR3 bases: TGTGCCAGCAGTGAATATAAGGGGAACGACAATGAGCAGTTCTTC. Its translation: CASSEYKGNDNEQFF. This sequence joins TRBV25-1 and TRBJ2-1; maybe TRBD1 (5 bases). The germline V gene has CDR1 MGHDK and CDR2 SYGVNS. With 0 bases removed from V and 5 bases from J, the gap between germline ends came to 11 bases. CDR3 length: 15 amino acids.

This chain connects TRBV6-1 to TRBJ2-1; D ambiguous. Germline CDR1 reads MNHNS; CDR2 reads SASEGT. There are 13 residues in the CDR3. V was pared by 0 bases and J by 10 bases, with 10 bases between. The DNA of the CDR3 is TGTGCCAGCAGTGAAGCGGCAGTTGGCGAGCAGTTCTTC. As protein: CASSEAAVGEQFF.

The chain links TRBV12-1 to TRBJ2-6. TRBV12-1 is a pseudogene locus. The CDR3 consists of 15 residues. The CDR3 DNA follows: TGTGCCAGCAGCTTTGCGGGATGTGGGGCCAACGTCCTGACTTTC. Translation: CASSFAGCGANVLTF.

The CDR3 coding sequence is TGTGCCAGCAGTGGTTGGTCCACAGATACGCAGTATTTT. As protein: CASSGWSTDTQYF. The chain links TRBV2 to TRBJ2-3; no firm D call. V gave up 4 bases and J gave up 2 bases, with 7 bases separating them. The CDR3 covers 13 residues. Looked up from germline, CDR1 is SNHLY and CDR2 is FYNNEI.

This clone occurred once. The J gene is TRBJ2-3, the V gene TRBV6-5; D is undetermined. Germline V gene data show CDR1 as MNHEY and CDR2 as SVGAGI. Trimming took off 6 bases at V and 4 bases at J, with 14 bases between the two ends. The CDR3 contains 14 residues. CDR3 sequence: CASSPLELADTQYF. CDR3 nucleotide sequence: TGTGCCAGCAGCCCCCTCGAGTTGGCAGATACGCAGTATTTT.

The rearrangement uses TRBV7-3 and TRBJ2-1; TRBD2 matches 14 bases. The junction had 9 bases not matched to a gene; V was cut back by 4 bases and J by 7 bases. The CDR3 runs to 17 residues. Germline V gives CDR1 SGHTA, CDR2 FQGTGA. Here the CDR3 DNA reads TGTGCCAGCAGCTCCCTCGCCGGGACTAGCGGGGGAAATGAGCAGTTCTTC. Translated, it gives CASSSLAGTSGGNEQFF.

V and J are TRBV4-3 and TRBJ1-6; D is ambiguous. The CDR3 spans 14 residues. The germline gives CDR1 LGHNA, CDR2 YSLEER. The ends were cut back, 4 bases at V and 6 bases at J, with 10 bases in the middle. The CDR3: CASSRRAGNSPLHF. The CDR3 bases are TGCGCCAGCAGCCGGAGGGCAGGTAATTCACCCCTCCACTTT.

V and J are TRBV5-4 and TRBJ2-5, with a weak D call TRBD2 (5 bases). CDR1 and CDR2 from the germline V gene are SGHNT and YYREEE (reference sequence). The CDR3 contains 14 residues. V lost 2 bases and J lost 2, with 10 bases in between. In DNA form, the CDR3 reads TGTGCCAGCAGCTTTGGACGGGATCAAGAGACCCAGTACTTC. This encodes CASSFGRDQETQYF. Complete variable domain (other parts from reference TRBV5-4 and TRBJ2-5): ETGVTQSPTHLIKTRGQQVTLRCSSQSGHNTVSWYQQALGQGPQFIFQYYREEENGRGNFPPRFSGLQFPNYSSELNVNALELDDSALYLCASSFGRDQETQYFGPGTRLLVL.

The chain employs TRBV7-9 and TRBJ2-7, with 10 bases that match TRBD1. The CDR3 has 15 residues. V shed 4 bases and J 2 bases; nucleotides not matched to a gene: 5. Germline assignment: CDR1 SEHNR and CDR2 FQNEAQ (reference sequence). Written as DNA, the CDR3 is TGTGCCAGCAGCTCCTCGGACAGGGGGACCTACGAGCAGTACGTC. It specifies CASSSSDRGTYEQYV.

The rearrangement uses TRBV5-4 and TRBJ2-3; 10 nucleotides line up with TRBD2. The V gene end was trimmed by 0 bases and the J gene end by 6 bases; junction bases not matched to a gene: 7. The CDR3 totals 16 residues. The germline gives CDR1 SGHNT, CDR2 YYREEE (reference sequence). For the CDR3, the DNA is TGTGCCAGCAGCTTGGCCCCTAGCGGGGGAGGGGATACGCAGTATTTT. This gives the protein CASSLAPSGGGDTQYF.

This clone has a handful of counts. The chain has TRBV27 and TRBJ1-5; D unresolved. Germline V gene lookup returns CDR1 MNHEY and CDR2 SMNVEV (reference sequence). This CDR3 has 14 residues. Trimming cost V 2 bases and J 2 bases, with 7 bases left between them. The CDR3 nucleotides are TGTGCCAGCAGTTTAAGGCCAGGCAATCAGCCCCAGCATTTT. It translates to CASSLRPGNQPQHF.

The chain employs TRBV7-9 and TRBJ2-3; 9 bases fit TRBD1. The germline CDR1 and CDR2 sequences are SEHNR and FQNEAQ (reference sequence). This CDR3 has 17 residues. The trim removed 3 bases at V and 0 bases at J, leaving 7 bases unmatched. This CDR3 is CASSLGQGMTSTDTQYF. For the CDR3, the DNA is TGTGCCAGCAGCTTGGGACAGGGAATGACTAGCACAGATACGCAGTATTTT.

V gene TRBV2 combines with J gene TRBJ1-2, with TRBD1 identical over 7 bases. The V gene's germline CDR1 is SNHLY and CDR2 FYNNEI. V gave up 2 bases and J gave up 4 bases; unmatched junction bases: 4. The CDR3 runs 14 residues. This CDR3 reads CASSERRQGYGYTF. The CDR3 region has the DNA TGTGCCAGCAGTGAAAGACGACAGGGCTATGGCTACACCTTC.

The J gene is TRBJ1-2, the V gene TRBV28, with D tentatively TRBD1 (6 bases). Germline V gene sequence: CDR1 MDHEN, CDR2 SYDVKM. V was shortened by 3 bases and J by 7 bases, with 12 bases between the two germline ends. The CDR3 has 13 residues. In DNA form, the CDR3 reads TGTGCCAGCAGTTTGCGGGGGCTAAGTGGCTACACCTTC. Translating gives CASSLRGLSGYTF.

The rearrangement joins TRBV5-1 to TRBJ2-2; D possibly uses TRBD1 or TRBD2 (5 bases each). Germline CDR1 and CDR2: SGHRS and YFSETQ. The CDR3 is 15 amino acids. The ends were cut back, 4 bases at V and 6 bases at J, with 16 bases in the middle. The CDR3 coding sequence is TGCGCCAGCAGCCAGATCCGGGGCGGCGCCGGGGAGCTGTTTTTT. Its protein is CASSQIRGGAGELFF.

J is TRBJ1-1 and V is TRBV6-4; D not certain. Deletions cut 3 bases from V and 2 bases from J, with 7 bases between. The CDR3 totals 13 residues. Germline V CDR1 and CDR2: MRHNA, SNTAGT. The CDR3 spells CASSEQINTEAFF. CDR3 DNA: TGTGCCAGCAGTGAACAGATCAACACTGAAGCTTTCTTT.

This CDR3 reads CATVQGGGNEQFF. CDR3 sequence (DNA): TGTGCCACCGTGCAGGGTGGTGGCAATGAGCAGTTCTTC. The chain recombines TRBV10-3 with TRBJ2-1; D is possibly TRBD1 (5 bases). Trimming removed 10 bases at V and 6 bases at J, with 16 bases between. Germline V lookup: CDR1 ENHRY, CDR2 SYGVKD. The CDR3 sequence is 13 residues long.

CDR3 protein: CASGAPRREETQYF. The CDR3 DNA follows: TGTGCCAGCGGGGCGCCGAGGCGGGAAGAGACCCAGTACTTC. This chain connects TRBV2 to TRBJ2-5, with D perhaps assigned TRBD1 or TRBD2 (5 bases each). This CDR3 region has 14 residues. Germline values: CDR1 SNHLY, CDR2 FYNNEI. Trimming removed 8 bases at V and 3 bases at J, with 16 bases between. The whole variable domain, filled in from reference TRBV2 and TRBJ2-5, reads EPEVTQTPSHQVTQMGQEVILRCVPISNHLYFYWYRQILGQKVEFLVSFYNNEISEKSEIFDDQFSVERPDGSNFTLKIRSTKLEDSAMYFCASGAPRREETQYFGPGTRLLVL.